The next 30 T cell receptor beta chains were all read from a single sample in a study of cytomegalovirus exposure and HLA in healthy donors. Use of 60 Vbeta and 13 Jbeta primers characterized the PCR. Sequencing was performed with immunoSEQ multiplex PCR; in TCRdb, only in-frame clones are kept and a portion is missing. The sample shows more than 150,000 clones, over 75% of them seen only once. The sequencing input was PBMCs. The source of these receptors is a woman aged 25 to 39 in good health and CMV-seronegative.

CDR3 sequence (DNA): TGCGCCAGCAGCTTGGAGGGGAGGGCTGGAAACACCATATATTTT. This gives the protein CASSLEGRAGNTIYF. The rearrangement joins TRBV5-1 to TRBJ1-3, with D possibly being TRBD1 (5 bases). CDR3 size: 15 residues. V was clipped by 0 bases and J by 2 bases, with 9 bases between them. The germline V gene encodes CDR1 SGHRS and CDR2 YFSETQ.

This clone was detected only once. The V call is TRBV7-3, the J call TRBJ2-2, with 9 nucleotides matching TRBD2. After removal of 4 bases from V and 4 bases from J, the junction contained 10 bases not matched to a gene. The CDR3 consists of 17 residues. Germline V gene lookup returns CDR1 SGHTA and CDR2 FQGTGA. The CDR3 bases are TGTGCCAGCAGCTCTATACCGATGACTAGCGGCACCGGGGAGCTGTTTTTT. This sequence encodes CASSSIPMTSGTGELFF.

The rearrangement joins TRBV6-4 to TRBJ1-2; 9 bases align to TRBD1. CDR3 length: 15 amino acids. J lost 7 bases, V lost 4 bases, and 10 bases had no gene match. Germline lookup yields CDR1 MRHNA and CDR2 SNTAGT. The CDR3 reads CASSASPGQGIGYTF. The DNA for the CDR3 is TGTGCCAGCAGTGCCTCGCCGGGACAGGGTATTGGCTACACCTTC.

This clone was counted once. The chain employs TRBV7-6 and TRBJ1-3; D is possibly TRBD1 (6 bases). CDR3 length: 15 amino acids. Between the trimmed V and J ends, which lost 11 bases and 0 bases, there was a span of 17 bases. In germline, CDR1 is SGHVS, CDR2 FNYEAQ. The chain's CDR3 is CAAGAGSLSGNTIYF. Here the CDR3 DNA reads TGTGCCGCAGGGGCAGGATCCCTCTCTGGAAACACCATATATTTT. Variable domain in full (rest from reference TRBV7-6 and TRBJ1-3): GAGVSQSPRYKVTKRGQDVALRCDPISGHVSLYWYRQALGQGPEFLTYFNYEAQQDKSGLPNDRFSAERPEGSISTLTIQRTEQRDSAMYRCAAGAGSLSGNTIYFGEGSWLTVV.

The CDR3 protein is CASGLVTRRPGNTIYF. The CDR3 nucleotides are TGTGCTAGTGGTTTGGTAACCCGGAGACCAGGAAACACCATATATTTT. V is TRBV12-5 and J is TRBJ1-3; unclear D gene. The V end was cut by 0 bases, the J end by 4 bases, with 13 bases between. Per the germline V gene, CDR1 is LGHNT and CDR2 is FRNRAP. CDR3 length: 16 amino acids.

The chain uses TRBV27 and TRBJ2-3, with 8 bases that match TRBD2. The germline V gene has CDR1 MNHEY and CDR2 SMNVEV (reference sequence). The CDR3 covers 16 residues. J lost 3 bases, V lost 4 bases, and 9 bases had no gene match. The DNA for the CDR3 is TGTGCCAGCAGTTCCGGTCTCGGGGGGGCGACAGATACGCAGTATTTT. Encoded protein: CASSSGLGGATDTQYF.

The V call is TRBV19, the J call TRBJ1-5; 7 positions match TRBD1. The germline CDR1 and CDR2 sequences are LNHDA and SQIVND (reference sequence). V lost 10 bases and J lost 5; bases outside the gene matches: 14. The CDR3 covers 15 residues. CDR3 nucleotide sequence: TGTGCCACCCGGGACAGAGGATTAGGAGATCAGCCCCAGCATTTT. Translated, it gives CATRDRGLGDQPQHF.

This sequence joins TRBV19 and TRBJ2-6, with 7 bases lining up with TRBD2. This CDR3 spans 19 amino acids. V dropped 3 bases and J dropped 0; count of bases not matched to a gene: 11. The V gene's germline CDR1 is LNHDA and CDR2 SQIVND (reference sequence). The CDR3 spells CASSITGAGRSSGANVLTF. The DNA for the CDR3 is TGTGCCAGTAGTATCACCGGGGCCGGGAGGTCCTCTGGGGCCAACGTCCTGACTTTC.

This clone was recorded only once. CDR3: CSVDKADRGLSYGYTF. The CDR3 coding sequence is TGCAGCGTTGATAAAGCGGACAGGGGGCTTAGCTATGGCTACACCTTC. V usage is TRBV29-1 and J usage is TRBJ1-2; 11 positions match TRBD1. The CDR3 has 16 amino acids. CDR1 is SQVTM, CDR2 ANQGSEA, per germline. Losses at the gene ends were 3 bases for V and 4 bases for J; bases not matched to a gene: 10.

This chain's CDR3 is CASTRDRGPNEQFF. The DNA for the CDR3 is TGTGCCAGCACCCGGGACAGGGGTCCCAATGAGCAGTTCTTC. This chain joins TRBV9 and TRBJ2-1; the match to TRBD1 covers 10 bases. Per the germline V gene, CDR1 is SGDLS and CDR2 is YYNGEE. CDR3 length equals 14 residues. The V segment lost 6 bases and the J segment 6 bases; nucleotides outside the gene matches: 6.

The chain recombines TRBV10-1 with TRBJ2-3, with a possible D match to TRBD2 (6 bases). This CDR3 spans 16 amino acids. The germline gives CDR1 WNHNN, CDR2 SYGVQD (reference sequence). Trimming shortened V by 2 bases and J by 5 bases, and 17 bases separated the two germline ends. CDR3: CASSEGGSGKEDTQYF. The CDR3 DNA reads TGCGCCAGCAGTGAGGGGGGGAGCGGTAAGGAAGATACGCAGTATTTT.

This chain links TRBV19 with TRBJ1-1; 9 nucleotides agree with TRBD1. The CDR3 extends over 15 amino acids. Germline V CDR1 and CDR2: LNHDA, SQIVND (reference sequence). Losses at the gene ends were 3 bases for V and 6 bases for J; bases not matched to a gene: 8. The CDR3 here is CASSITGQGSAEAFF. The CDR3 DNA sequence: TGTGCCAGTAGTATCACCGGACAGGGGTCGGCTGAAGCTTTCTTT.

The chain uses TRBV27 and TRBJ1-5, with no clear D. With 2 bases removed from V and 4 bases from J, the gap between germline ends came to 15 bases. Germline V CDR1 and CDR2: MNHEY, SMNVEV (reference sequence). This CDR3 region has 16 residues. CDR3 sequence (DNA): TGTGCCAGCAGTTTAGAGTCCCCGGTTCGGAATCAGCCCCAGCATTTT. Protein sequence: CASSLESPVRNQPQHF.

V usage is TRBV5-1 and J usage is TRBJ2-3; 9 bases agree with TRBD1. CDR3 length equals 16 residues. Trimming cost V 4 bases and J 1 base; bases outside gene matches: 7. Per germline, CDR1 SGHRS and CDR2 YFSETQ. CDR3 sequence reads: CASSVQGAGGTDTQYF. Written as DNA, the CDR3 is TGCGCCAGCAGCGTACAGGGGGCAGGGGGCACAGATACGCAGTATTTT.

The rearrangement links TRBV25-1 to TRBJ1-1; D is undetermined. From germline, CDR1 is MGHDK and CDR2 SYGVNS. The CDR3 consists of 15 residues. The V end was cut by 1 base, the J end by 6 bases, with 15 bases between. In DNA, the CDR3 is TGTGCCAGCAGTGAATTTGTCGGGGTAAGAGCTGAAGCTTTCTTT. Its translation: CASSEFVGVRAEAFF.

The V gene is TRBV9, the J gene TRBJ2-3, with D possibly TRBD2 on 5 matching bases. V was trimmed by 0 bases and J by 4 bases, leaving 9 bases between them. Germline V gene data show CDR1 as SGDLS and CDR2 as YYNGEE. The CDR3 length is 14 residues. CDR3 in DNA: TGTGCCAGCAGCGTAGGTGGGAGTTCAGATACGCAGTATTTT. Translated, it gives CASSVGGSSDTQYF.

The chain has TRBV19 and TRBJ2-5, with a weak D call TRBD2 (5 bases). The germline gives CDR1 LNHDA, CDR2 SQIVND (reference sequence). V was pared by 5 bases and J by 3 bases, with 10 bases between. The CDR3 is 13 amino acids. The CDR3 loop reads CASSSAAEETQYF. CDR3 nucleotides: TGTGCCAGTAGTTCAGCGGCCGAAGAGACCCAGTACTTC.

In its sample, this clone was seen once. The rearrangement uses TRBV11-2 and TRBJ2-7; 7 bases match TRBD1. The CDR3 is 14 residues long. Germline-derived CDR1 and CDR2 are SGHAT and FQNNGV. V lost 3 bases, J lost 3 bases, and 5 bases stayed unmatched. The CDR3 coding sequence is TGTGCCAGCAGCTTCCTGACAGGGTTCTACGAGCAGTACTTC. This codes for CASSFLTGFYEQYF.

This chain joins TRBV4-1 and TRBJ1-2, with D perhaps TRBD1 (6 bases). The germline CDR1 and CDR2 sequences are MGHRA and YSYEKL. Trimming removed 5 bases from V and 6 bases from J, with 13 bases in between. The CDR3 loop spans 13 amino acids. CDR3: CASSFLGADGYTF. The CDR3, as DNA: TGCGCCAGCAGCTTCCTGGGGGCGGATGGCTACACCTTC.

This clone has just a few counts. The V and J genes are TRBV4-2 and TRBJ1-5, with 7 bases fitting TRBD1. CDR3 length equals 15 residues. V trimming: 3 bases; J trimming: 7 bases; junction bases outside the gene matches: 9. CDR1 is LGHNA and CDR2 is YNFKEQ in the germline V gene. The CDR3 sequence is CASSQAGQPAQPQHF. DNA for the CDR3: TGTGCCAGCAGCCAGGCGGGACAGCCCGCGCAGCCCCAGCATTTT.

The V gene is TRBV7-2, the J gene TRBJ1-5; D is uncertain. Germline CDR1 is SGHTA and CDR2 is FQGNSA. This CDR3 region has 14 residues. V was pared by 1 base and J by 6 bases, with 10 bases between. CDR3 amino acids: CASSLGAPGQPQHF. DNA for the CDR3: TGTGCCAGCAGCTTAGGTGCTCCAGGTCAGCCCCAGCATTTT.

In nucleotides, the CDR3 is TGTGCCAGCAGCCCCGACAGCCAAGAGACCCAGTACTTC. It encodes CASSPDSQETQYF. V and J are TRBV7-8 and TRBJ2-5, with D maybe TRBD1 (5 bases). The CDR3 is 13 amino acids. Germline lookup yields CDR1 SGHVS and CDR2 FQNEAQ. V shed 5 bases and J shed 1 base, with 8 bases lying between them.

The chain employs TRBV5-1 and TRBJ2-3; 11 nucleotides line up with TRBD2. The CDR3 runs to 15 residues. The germline V gene encodes CDR1 SGHRS and CDR2 YFSETQ. V shed 2 bases, J shed 3 bases, and the junction held 2 bases outside the gene matches. CDR3 region: CASSFTSGGTDTQYF. DNA for the CDR3: TGCGCCAGCAGCTTCACTAGCGGGGGAACAGATACGCAGTATTTT.

The chain is built from TRBV15 and TRBJ1-6, with D perhaps matching TRBD1 (5 bases). The V gene lost 0 bases and the J gene lost 4 bases, with 7 bases spanning the gap. The germline V gene encodes CDR1 LNHNV and CDR2 YYDKDF (reference sequence). The CDR3 is made up of 15 amino acids. CDR3 DNA sequence: TGTGCCACCAGCAGAGATGCAGGGTATAATTCACCCCTCCACTTT. Protein product: CATSRDAGYNSPLHF.

The CDR3 DNA sequence: TGTGCCAGCAGTGAATTACGGACAGGGGGCTCCTACGAGCAGTACTTC. Translating gives CASSELRTGGSYEQYF. The chain recombines TRBV25-1 with TRBJ2-7, with TRBD1 matching 10 bases. With 1 base clipped from V and 0 bases from J, the junction kept 3 bases outside the gene matches. Germline V CDR1 and CDR2: MGHDK, SYGVNS. The CDR3 is made up of 16 amino acids.

This chain connects TRBV10-1 to TRBJ1-1, with D hard to call. The germline gives CDR1 WNHNN, CDR2 SYGVQD (reference sequence). V lost 4 bases, J lost 1 base, and 7 bases lay in between. CDR3 length: 13 amino acids. The CDR3: CASSADTNTEAFF. CDR3 nucleotides: TGCGCCAGCAGTGCTGACACGAACACTGAAGCTTTCTTT.

This chain joins TRBV9 and TRBJ2-4; D is undetermined. Trimming removed 3 bases from V and 5 bases from J, with 15 bases in between. Germline V lookup: CDR1 SGDLS, CDR2 YYNGEE. The CDR3 spans 15 residues. DNA of the CDR3: TGTGCCAGCAGCGCTCTCGACATTTCCGAAAACATTCAGTACTTC. Translated, it gives CASSALDISENIQYF. The entire variable domain, with the rest obtained from reference TRBV9 and TRBJ2-4, is as follows: DSGVTQTPKHLITATGQRVTLRCSPRSGDLSVYWYQQSLDQGLQFLIQYYNGEERAKGNILERFSAQQFPDLHSELNLSSLELGDSALYFCASSALDISENIQYFGAGTRLSVL.

The chain carries TRBV15 and TRBJ1-5; a weak D match, TRBD1 (6 bases). Germline CDR1 and CDR2: LNHNV and YYDKDF (reference sequence). CDR3 length: 15 amino acids. V shed 9 bases and J shed 4 bases, with 19 bases lying between them. In DNA, the CDR3 is TGTGCCACGGGGCCGGGGACACGACCAAATCAGCCCCAGCATTTT. Translating gives CATGPGTRPNQPQHF.

The J gene is TRBJ1-3, the V gene TRBV10-1; D remains ambiguous. Germline assignment: CDR1 WNHNN and CDR2 SYGVQD (reference sequence). The CDR3 sequence is 15 residues long. Trimming shortened V by 2 bases and J by 0 bases, and 8 bases separated the two germline ends. CDR3 sequence (DNA): TGCGCCAGCAGTGAGGACTCCGGCTCTGGAAACACCATATATTTT. Encoded protein: CASSEDSGSGNTIYF.

This chain joins TRBV19 and TRBJ1-5; D is unclear. CDR1 LNHDA and CDR2 SQIVND come from the germline V gene (reference sequence). V gave up 8 bases and J gave up 5 bases, with 19 bases separating them. The CDR3 is made up of 15 amino acids. The CDR3, as DNA: TGTGCCAGTCAACACGGAACAGTTCTTCATCAGCCCCAGCATTTT. This encodes CASQHGTVLHQPQHF.